The next 8 T cell receptor beta chains were all read from a single sample in a study of breast tumors, draining lymph nodes, adjacent tissues (dated by TCRdb to 2016 to 2018). The lymph node samples were taken from the axillary draining lymph nodes of breast cancer patients. The protocol used for the library was multiplex PCR. Sequencing relied on an Illumina HiSeq 2000. TCRdb reworked the public reads: Q25 trimming with fastp, MiXCR clone assembly, productive beta chains retained. Each CDR3 protein appears once, grouped with its most common genes and DNA. For this sample the table gives about 200,000 distinct CDR3 sequences, of which roughly 31% were detected only once. The top ten hold about 4.5% of the sample. The specimen was axillary lymph node tissue. These receptors were collected from a female donor with breast cancer. Some clones in this sample may be carry-over from other donors' samples.

In the case of this clonotype: A read error is possible here, since a much larger clone lies one base away. This chain uses TRBV29-1 with TRBJ2-3; TRBD1 is a possible D gene (5 bases). CDR1 and CDR2 from the germline V gene are SQVTM and ANQGSEA. This CDR3 is built from 10 residues. Trimming left V 8 bases short and J 8 bases short, with 11 bases between. CDR3 amino acids: CSPGASTQYF. CDR3 sequence (DNA): TGCAGCCCTGGGGCGAGTACGCAGTATTTT.

With regard to this clonotype: It may be a read error: a sequence one base away is much more abundant. This chain uses TRBV19 with TRBJ1-3; D call uncertain. V was pared by 1 base and J by 9 bases, with 13 bases between. This CDR3 has 14 residues. CDR1 is LNHDA, CDR2 SQIVND, per germline (reference sequence). Written as DNA, the CDR3 is TGTGCCAGTAGTATAGGAGGAACTCGAAGCACCATATATTTT. Translation gives CASSIGGTRSTIYF.

In DNA form, the CDR3 reads TGTGCCAGCAGCCCCCACCCCGTCGGGGGAGCCACTGAAGCTTTCTTT. This encodes CASSPHPVGGATEAFF. The chain carries TRBV7-9 and TRBJ1-1; TRBD1 might be the D (5 bases). Germline V gives CDR1 SEHNR, CDR2 FQNEAQ (reference sequence). The CDR3 spans 16 residues. V was shortened by 5 bases and J by 4 bases, with 20 bases between the two germline ends.

This clonotype was observed a handful of times. The chain combines TRBV6-4 with TRBJ1-4; tentatively, D is TRBD1 (5 bases). TRBJ1-1 matches the DNA end more closely, so the J call is doubtful. There are 13 residues in the CDR3. Germline assignment: CDR1 MRHNA and CDR2 SNTAGT. The CDR3 sequence is CASSPDPGTEAFF. For the CDR3, the DNA is TGTGCCAGCAGCCCGGACCCAGGGACTGAAGCTTTCTTT.

This clonotype showed up many times. The chain combines TRBV5-1 with TRBJ2-3; the D is unclear. Trimming left V 0 bases short and J 6 bases short, with 11 bases between. CDR3 length equals 14 residues. CDR1 and CDR2 from the germline V gene are SGHRS and YFSETQ. The CDR3 DNA reads TGCGCCAGCAGCTTGGAAGGGCGTAGTGATACGCAGTATTTT. This sequence encodes CASSLEGRSDTQYF. Looking up the rest from reference TRBV5-1 and TRBJ2-3 gives the full variable domain: KAGVTQTPRYLIKTRGQQVTLSCSPISGHRSVSWYQQTPGQGLQFLFEYFSETQRNKGNFPGRFSGRQFSNSRSEMNVSTLELGDSALYLCASSLEGRSDTQYFGPGTRLTVL.

This chain links TRBV11-3 with TRBJ2-1; TRBD2 matches at 8 bases. The CDR3 is 17 amino acids. CDR1 and CDR2 (germline): SGHNT, YENEEA. Trimming removed 0 bases from V and 4 bases from J; junction bases left unmatched: 8. CDR3 DNA: TGTGCCAGCAGCTTAGACGGGAGGGCGGGGGTTTACAATGAGCAGTTCTTC. The encoded protein is CASSLDGRAGVYNEQFF. Full variable domain (outside the CDR3, taken from reference TRBV11-3 and TRBJ2-1): EAGVVQSPRYKIIEKKQPVAFWCNPISGHNTLYWYLQNLGQGPELLIRYENEEAVDDSQLPKDRFSAERLKGVDSTLKIQPAELGDSAVYLCASSLDGRAGVYNEQFFGPGTRLTVL.

CDR3 residues: CASRGQGTQPQHF. DNA of the CDR3: TGTGCTAGCCGGGGACAGGGAACTCAGCCCCAGCATTTT. V gene TRBV25-1 combines with J gene TRBJ1-5; TRBD1 agrees at 9 bases. Germline CDR1 is MGHDK and CDR2 is SYGVNS. This CDR3 has 13 amino acids.

This clonotype has just one count. This may be a read error, as it is one base from a much larger clone. The chain combines TRBV6-2 or TRBV6-3 with TRBJ1-2; TRBD1 matches at 7 bases. The CDR3 has 14 amino acids. Germline values: CDR1 MNHEY, CDR2 SVGEGT. Here the CDR3 reads CASSPTGLIYDYTF. CDR3 DNA: TGTGCCAGCAGTCCGACAGGGTTAATCTATGACTACACCTTC.